This T cell receptor beta chain was captured by sequencing in a study of CD8 T cells in Susac syndrome (dated by TCRdb to the late 2010s). About the full investigation: Whether CD8+ T cell activation and differentiation in Susac syndrome was antigen driven was tested using repertoire sequencing. The clonality of the CD8+ T cell repertoire was compared across approximately eleven healthy donors, roughly 14 Susac syndrome patients and 15 multiple sclerosis patients.

V and J are truncated by 1 base and 4 bases respectively, leaving an intervening sequence of 13 bases. From its cysteine to its phenylalanine, the CDR3 spans 15 amino acids. Of the read, only the CDR3 DNA is kept; its 45 bases are in frame from base 1. Sequences SGHTA (CDR1) and FQGNSA (CDR2) are obtained from the germline V gene. RNA was extracted with the RNeasy kit and 0.5 to 1 ug was reverse transcribed using random hexamers. TCR beta CDR3 regions were amplified with the immunoSEQ multiplex PCR assay covering 54 Vbeta and 13 Jbeta segments. PCR amplification bias was corrected by using a synthetic template baseline for primer optimization and computational correction. The original pipeline was this. Only productive sequences were kept, with reads annotated to V, D and J genes according to IMGT and analyzed in immunoSEQ Analyzer. To calculate clonality, Shannon entropy was normalized by log2 of the number of productive unique sequences and then subtracted from one. For each patient and control, public and private clones were evaluated among the 100 most prevalent clones. Clones were defined as Susac-specific when absent from the healthy and MS cohorts, from fewer than 1,300 published viral clones and from other ImmuneACCESS disease sequences. TCRdb cleaned the public reads at Q25 with fastp, built clones with MiXCR and kept in-frame beta chains. Entries are consolidated by CDR3 protein sequence, retaining the most common genes and DNA. TCRdb, not the authors, supplied the V and J calls. This sample lists tens of thousands of distinct CDR3 sequences; 91% were detected once. The ten largest clones add up to under 0.65% of the sample.

The sample holds a few counts of this clonotype. The antigen it recognizes is unknown. Base qualities are not recorded, but no much larger clone differs from it by a single base. Peripheral blood CD8+ and CD4+ T cells from healthy donors, Susac syndrome patients and multiple sclerosis patients were profiled by high-throughput TCR beta sequencing. The multiple sclerosis controls were treatment-naive patients whose relapsing-remitting disease, either stable or active, fulfilled the revised McDonald criteria. CD8+ TEMRA cells were enriched by FACS, while bulk CD8+ and CD4+ T cells were purified by magnetic negative isolation. Blood was collected in EDTA tubes and processed within 24 hours, with PBMCs isolated through density gradient centrifugation. PBMCs intended for TCR sequencing were frozen in liquid nitrogen and were later thawed in a 37 degrees C water bath. Purity of sorted or isolated CD4+, CD8+ and CD8+ TEMRA cells was at least 90%.

Overall study outcomes, separate from this receptor: The study acknowledged that relatively few individuals were included in the TCR sequencing and HLA analysis.

The source is a human donor with multiple sclerosis. The chain joins TRBV7-2 to TRBJ1-2; no D gene is confidently identified. Sequenced: CD8+ T cells from PBMCs. The DNA sequence is TGTGCCAGCAGCTTAGTGCGTTCGGACCCCTATGGCTACACCTTC. It is translated as CASSLVRSDPYGYTF.